The clone carrying this TCR beta chain has a count of ten or more. Its specificity is unknown. Libraries of TCR beta came from iRepertoire HTBI primers plus Arm-PCR of CDR3 regions. Using its own MiXCR run on the multiplex PCR reads, TCRdb lists one record per CDR3 protein. This table has about 400,000 distinct CDR3 sequences, roughly 15% appearing once. This sample was taken from a study of regulatory T cells in long-lasting Graves disease. Study-level background: New Graves' disease cases had less than 3 months of antithyroid drugs.

The germline V gene has CDR1 MDHEN and CDR2 SYDVKM. This CDR3 has 16 residues. V lost 5 bases, J lost 9 bases, and 26 bases lay in between. The time point was: newly diagnosed GD, antithyroid drugs for less than 3 months. Generation of the TCR library employed RNA extracted from PBMCs. The collection involved drawing 8 to 9 milliliters of peripheral blood into EDTA tubes. The study's findings and limits: Examination was confined to peripheral blood, excluding thyroid tissue.

Separately, the same data were catalogued under a study of T cells in Graves' hyperthyroidism and ophthalmopathy.

The sequences come from peripheral blood mononuclear cells (PBMCs), collected at new diagnosis, from a patient treated with antithyroid drugs. This rearrangement joins TRBV28 to TRBJ2-7; tentatively, D is TRBD2 (6 bases). This receptor was obtained from a woman aged 40-49 years with Graves disease. The CDR3 DNA sequence: TGTGCCAGCAGTGGGACGGGCGGGACCTCCAAGTTTGGGCAGTACTTC. The encoded protein is CASSGTGGTSKFGQYF. The full variable domain, rest sourced from reference TRBV28 and TRBJ2-7, is DVKVTQSSRYLVKRTGEKVFLECVQDMDHENMFWYRQDPGLGLRLIYFSYDVKMKEKGDIPEGYSVSREKKERFSLILESASTNQTSMYLCASSGTGGTSKFGQYFGPGTRLTVT.